The 30 T cell receptor beta chains below come from one sample, sequenced in a study of monozygotic twins with inflammatory bowel disease. TCRdb reanalyzed the 5' RACE reads, giving one entry per CDR3 protein sequence and no DNA. Its clone listing holds 300,000 to 400,000 distinct CDR3 sequences. The sequenced sample was blood. All receptors derive from a human donor with ulcerative colitis or Crohn's disease, or a healthy co-twin of an affected twin (not recorded which).

The CDR3 here is CASSFVYPTSYEQYF. V is TRBV28 and J is TRBJ2-7. This CDR3 is 15 amino acids long. Germline V gene sequence: CDR1 MDHEN, CDR2 SYDVKM.

This chain links TRBV27 with TRBJ1-5. Germline lookup yields CDR1 MNHEY and CDR2 SMNVEV (reference sequence). The CDR3 contains 15 residues. CDR3 loop: CASSQGRGYNQPQHF.

The V call is TRBV20-1, the J call TRBJ2-7; TCRdb picks TRBD2, but there is no DNA to check that call. The CDR3 covers 13 residues. Germline assignment: CDR1 DFQATT and CDR2 SNEGSKA (reference sequence). The CDR3 sequence is CSAKRDYYYEQYF.

This chain's CDR3 is CASSSGSNTGELFF. V and J are TRBV5-1 and TRBJ2-2. The germline CDR1 and CDR2 sequences are SGHRS and YFSETQ. The CDR3 is 14 amino acids.

This chain joins TRBV10-3 and TRBJ2-1; the TCRdb call, TRBD2, lacks DNA for checking. CDR1 and CDR2 (germline): ENHRY, SYGVKD. This CDR3 spans 16 amino acids. This CDR3 is CAISVGLAGVLDEQFF.

The chain recombines TRBV6-2 or TRBV6-3 with TRBJ1-5; TCRdb gives TRBD1 as the D gene, but with no DNA this cannot be confirmed. From germline, CDR1 is MNHEY and CDR2 SVGEGT. CDR3 length equals 15 residues. The CDR3 is CASSGGRYSNQPQHF.

The chain links TRBV3-1 to TRBJ2-7; TCRdb indicates TRBD2, and absent DNA this call remains unverified. This CDR3 has 18 amino acids. Per the germline V gene, CDR1 is LGHDT and CDR2 is YNNKEL (reference sequence). Here the CDR3 reads CASSQEIPRPAGANEQYF.

The chain is built from TRBV29-1 and TRBJ1-1; TCRdb names TRBD1, which stays unverified in the absence of DNA. Germline CDR1 is SQVTM and CDR2 is ANQGSEA. The CDR3 contains 16 residues. The CDR3 reads CSVDATGWRLNTEAFF.

The CDR3 sequence: CATMERGRNEQYF. The chain recombines TRBV27 with TRBJ2-7; the TCRdb D gene call, TRBD1, has no DNA to confirm it. Germline V gene sequence: CDR1 MNHEY, CDR2 SMNVEV (reference sequence). The CDR3 contains 13 residues.

The chain couples TRBV15 to TRBJ2-7. This CDR3 has 13 amino acids. Germline V gives CDR1 LNHNV, CDR2 YYDKDF (reference sequence). The CDR3: CATSRATSYEQYF. Drawing the rest from reference TRBV15 and TRBJ2-7, the complete variable domain is DAMVIQNPRYQVTQFGKPVTLSCSQTLNHNVMYWYQQKSSQAPKLLFHYYDKDFNNEADTPDNFQSRRPNTSFCFLDIRSPGLGDTAMYLCATSRATSYEQYFGPGTRLTVT.

This chain joins TRBV4-1 and TRBJ2-3; TCRdb names TRBD2, which stays unverified in the absence of DNA. The CDR3 runs to 19 residues. Per germline, CDR1 MGHRA and CDR2 YSYEKL. CDR3 residues: CASSQDSLGLADYTDTQYF.

The gene calls are TRBV7-9 and TRBJ1-5. The CDR3 runs 15 residues. Germline-derived CDR1 and CDR2 are SEHNR and FQNEAQ (reference sequence). The CDR3 reads CASSSTEYSNQPQHF.

V and J are TRBV7-4 and TRBJ1-2; TCRdb lists TRBD1, though no DNA is available to test this call. Per the germline V gene, CDR1 is SGHVT and CDR2 is SQSDAQ. The CDR3 consists of 18 residues. Here the CDR3 reads CASSTRQACAYPNYGYTF.

This sequence joins TRBV3-1 and TRBJ2-1; no DNA is available, so the TRBD2 call from TCRdb remains unchecked. The germline V gene encodes CDR1 LGHDT and CDR2 YNNKEL (reference sequence). The CDR3 is made up of 16 amino acids. The CDR3 sequence is CASSRILARGGNEQFF.

The chain recombines TRBV7-9 with TRBJ1-1; there is no DNA to check the TCRdb D call of TRBD1. Germline assignment: CDR1 SEHNR and CDR2 FQNEAQ (reference sequence). This CDR3 comprises 16 residues. The CDR3 sequence is CASSLESPRRGTEAFF.

The chain recombines TRBV7-9 with TRBJ2-5. The germline CDR1 and CDR2 sequences are SEHNR and FQNEAQ (reference sequence). The CDR3 totals 13 residues. The CDR3 is CASNRGRQETQYF.

This chain joins TRBV20-1 and TRBJ1-4; TCRdb calls TRBD1, which cannot be checked without DNA. Germline CDR1 is DFQATT and CDR2 is SNEGSKA (reference sequence). The CDR3 runs 13 residues. CDR3: CSARTGGEEKLFF.

This chain joins TRBV3-1 and TRBJ2-1. This CDR3 is 14 amino acids long. CDR1 and CDR2 from the germline V gene are LGHDT and YNNKEL (reference sequence). This CDR3 reads CASTPRIQTNEQFF.

The chain combines TRBV4-1 with TRBJ1-1; no DNA is available, so the TRBD1 call from TCRdb remains unchecked. The CDR3 is 14 amino acids. Looked up from germline, CDR1 is MGHRA and CDR2 is YSYEKL. CDR3 in amino acids: CASRGVLKNTEAFF.

This chain links TRBV10-3 with TRBJ2-3. The germline V gene has CDR1 ENHRY and CDR2 SYGVKD. The CDR3 covers 13 residues. CDR3 protein: CAISESPSDTQYF.

V is TRBV29-1 and J is TRBJ2-3; TCRdb designates TRBD2, a call that cannot be tested without DNA. Germline lookup yields CDR1 SQVTM and CDR2 ANQGSEA. This CDR3 spans 13 amino acids. The CDR3 spells CSGGTRLSDTQYF.

V is TRBV15 and J is TRBJ1-1; TCRdb proposes TRBD1, but this gene call is untestable without DNA. CDR1 LNHNV and CDR2 YYDKDF come from the germline V gene (reference sequence). The length of the CDR3 is 13 residues. The CDR3 sequence is CATSRDGIAEAFF.

This rearrangement joins TRBV29-1 to TRBJ2-2; TCRdb reports TRBD2, a call that lacks DNA to check it against. Germline CDR1 is SQVTM and CDR2 is ANQGSEA. This CDR3 spans 15 amino acids. The CDR3 reads CSVFVLAGVTGELFF.

The J gene is TRBJ1-4, the V gene TRBV4-2; TCRdb outputs TRBD1, but without DNA this stays unchecked. Looked up from germline, CDR1 is LGHNA and CDR2 is YNFKEQ. This CDR3 spans 18 amino acids. This chain's CDR3 is CASSQTGGGAESNEKLFF.

This chain connects TRBV12-3 or TRBV12-4 to TRBJ2-7. CDR3 size: 14 residues. This CDR3 reads CASRVAGVMYEQYF.

The CDR3 protein is CASSPGGLGRSYNEQFF. V is TRBV5-1 and J is TRBJ2-1; the TCRdb D gene call, TRBD1, has no DNA to confirm it. CDR1 and CDR2 (germline): SGHRS, YFSETQ. The CDR3 loop spans 17 amino acids.

The chain employs TRBV6-1 and TRBJ2-7. The CDR3 length is 14 residues. The germline gives CDR1 MNHNS, CDR2 SASEGT. CDR3 sequence reads: CASREPGAIYEQYF.

The V gene is TRBV7-9, the J gene TRBJ2-7; the D gene TCRdb calls, TRBD1, cannot be checked with no DNA. The CDR3 spans 12 residues. Per germline, CDR1 SEHNR and CDR2 FQNEAQ (reference sequence). The CDR3 sequence is CASKRGTYEQYF.

This chain connects TRBV18 to TRBJ2-1. The CDR3 length is 13 residues. Germline-derived CDR1 and CDR2 are KGHSH and LQKENI. The CDR3 loop reads CASSPPDSIIQFF.

The V and J genes are TRBV7-4 and TRBJ2-7. The germline V gene encodes CDR1 SGHVT and CDR2 SQSDAQ. The CDR3 has 15 residues. The chain's CDR3 is CASSLKTIYTYEQYF.